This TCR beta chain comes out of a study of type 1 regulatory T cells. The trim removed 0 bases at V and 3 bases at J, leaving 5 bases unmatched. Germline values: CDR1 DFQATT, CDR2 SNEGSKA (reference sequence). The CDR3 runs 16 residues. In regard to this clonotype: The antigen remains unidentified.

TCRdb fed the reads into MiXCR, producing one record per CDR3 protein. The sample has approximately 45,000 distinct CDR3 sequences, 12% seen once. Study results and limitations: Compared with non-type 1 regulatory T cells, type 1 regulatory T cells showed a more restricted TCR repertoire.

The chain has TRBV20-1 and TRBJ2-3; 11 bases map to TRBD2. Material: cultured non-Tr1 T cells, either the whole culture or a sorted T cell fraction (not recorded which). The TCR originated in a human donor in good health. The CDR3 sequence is CSARDRLAGGTDTQYF. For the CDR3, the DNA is TGCAGTGCTAGAGATCGCCTAGCGGGAGGAACAGATACGCAGTATTTT.